This record looks at one T cell receptor beta chain sequence and its context. Its antigen is not identified. This specimen comes from a study of blood T cells in healthy people across ages. Study-level points and caveats: Diversity was estimated from one million T cells, and these estimates were considered underestimates.

Between the trimmed V and J ends, which lost 8 bases and 1 base, there was a span of 13 bases. The V gene's germline CDR1 is DFQATT and CDR2 SNEGSKA (reference sequence). The CDR3 loop spans 13 amino acids. Next came a second PCR, run for about 7 to 11 cycles, which used a sample-barcoded 5' primer along with a J-beta primer mix. Template switching added a 12-random-nucleotide identifier to every cDNA molecule. Every sample produced at least 2.5 million CDR3-containing paired-end reads. TCRdb reanalysed the 5' RACE reads using MiXCR and keeps one entry per CDR3 protein. Of roughly 1.7 million distinct CDR3 sequences listed, roughly 30% are singletons.

This TCR was sampled from a woman younger than 45 in good health. Sequenced input: blood. V usage is TRBV20-1 and J usage is TRBJ2-3; possible D gene TRBD1, 5 bases. The CDR3 DNA reads TGCAGTCCAAGGGGCAGGGGCACAGATACGCAGTATTTT. This sequence encodes CSPRGRGTDTQYF.